Below, 28 T cell receptor beta chains from the same sample are listed, as sequenced in a study of OX40 agonist ivuxolimab in advanced cancers. Only in-frame clones appear in the TCRdb table, and some are missing; sequencing was by immunoSEQ multiplex PCR. This repertoire shows some 57,000 clones, about four fifths found once; its top ten account for around 1.3%. Sequenced here: CD4+ or CD8+ T cells sorted from blood, sampled in a trial of the OX40 agonist ivuxolimab. The receptors here all came from an adult with an advanced solid tumor such as melanoma, head and neck, liver or kidney cancer.

The V call is TRBV2, the J call TRBJ2-7; D gene uncertain. This CDR3 is built from 15 residues. V shed 5 bases and J shed 6 bases, with 20 bases lying between them. Germline CDR1 reads SNHLY; CDR2 reads FYNNEI. The CDR3 sequence: CASSLSWTFMSEQYF. CDR3 DNA sequence: TGTGCCAGCAGTCTATCCTGGACCTTTATGAGCGAGCAGTACTTC.

The J gene is TRBJ1-2, the V gene TRBV6-5; weak D call: TRBD1 (5 bases). Germline V gene data show CDR1 as MNHEY and CDR2 as SVGAGI. CDR3 length: 14 residues. V was trimmed by 6 bases and J by 5 bases, leaving 16 bases between them. CDR3 sequence reads: CASSITQGGYGYTF. CDR3 sequence (DNA): TGTGCCAGCAGCATTACCCAGGGTGGGTATGGCTACACCTTC.

This clone was picked up one time. The chain has TRBV7-9 and TRBJ2-3; D unclear. The CDR3 totals 13 residues. Germline V CDR1 and CDR2: SEHNR, FQNEAQ (reference sequence). Trimming pared 0 bases from V and 3 bases from J, leaving 4 bases between. CDR3 in amino acids: CASSLAATDTQYF. The CDR3 DNA reads TGTGCCAGCAGCTTAGCAGCGACAGATACGCAGTATTTT.

The rearrangement uses TRBV19 and TRBJ2-5; D may correspond to TRBD1 or TRBD2 (5 bases each). The V end lost 1 base, the J end lost 5 bases, and 11 bases lay between the germline ends. Germline values: CDR1 LNHDA, CDR2 SQIVND (reference sequence). The CDR3 sequence is 14 residues long. The CDR3 loop reads CASSIGGVPETQYF. Written as DNA, the CDR3 is TGTGCCAGTAGTATAGGAGGGGTACCGGAGACCCAGTACTTC.

The V gene is TRBV25-1, the J gene TRBJ1-1; 7 nucleotides agree with TRBD1. Per germline, CDR1 MGHDK and CDR2 SYGVNS. The CDR3 has 15 amino acids. The junction had 3 bases not matched to a gene; V was cut back by 1 base and J by 1 base. Here the CDR3 DNA reads TGTGCCAGCAGTGAATGGTCAGGGGGGAACACTGAAGCTTTCTTT. The encoded protein is CASSEWSGGNTEAFF.

This chain connects TRBV2 to TRBJ2-3; 11 bases line up with TRBD2. Trimming took 0 bases from V and 3 from J; bases not matched to a gene: 8. This CDR3 has 18 amino acids. Germline lookup yields CDR1 SNHLY and CDR2 FYNNEI. CDR3 sequence reads: CASSEAPTSGSFTDTQYF. The CDR3 region has the DNA TGTGCCAGCAGTGAAGCGCCTACTAGCGGGAGTTTTACAGATACGCAGTATTTT.

The chain uses TRBV5-1 and TRBJ2-5; no reliable D call. The germline V gene has CDR1 SGHRS and CDR2 YFSETQ. V was clipped by 5 bases and J by 5 bases, with 10 bases between them. This CDR3 has 12 residues. The CDR3 DNA sequence: TGCGCCAGCAGTATGGATCTGGAGACCCAGTACTTC. Protein sequence: CASSMDLETQYF. The full variable domain, completed using reference TRBV5-1 and TRBJ2-5, is KAGVTQTPRYLIKTRGQQVTLSCSPISGHRSVSWYQQTPGQGLQFLFEYFSETQRNKGNFPGRFSGRQFSNSRSEMNVSTLELGDSALYLCASSMDLETQYFGPGTRLLVL.

The chain joins TRBV19 to TRBJ1-1, with D perhaps TRBD1 (5 bases). The germline V and J ends were trimmed by 3 bases and 4 bases, with 12 bases remaining between them. Germline CDR1 and CDR2: LNHDA and SQIVND (reference sequence). CDR3 length equals 14 residues. Here the CDR3 DNA reads TGTGCCAGTAGTATCCTGGGTGGGGGCACTGAAGCTTTCTTT. Translation gives CASSILGGGTEAFF.

The J gene is TRBJ1-2, the V gene TRBV5-4; D is unresolved. Trimming cost V 4 bases and J 1 base, with 8 bases left between them. Germline V gene lookup returns CDR1 SGHNT and CDR2 YYREEE (reference sequence). This CDR3 has 13 residues. CDR3 sequence (DNA): TGTGCCAGCAGCCCCTCCGATAACTATGGCTACACCTTC. This encodes CASSPSDNYGYTF.

Written as DNA, the CDR3 is TGTGCCAGCAGTTACACGATGAACACTGAAGCTTTCTTT. This sequence encodes CASSYTMNTEAFF. V usage is TRBV6-6 and J usage is TRBJ1-1; D not certain. The ends were cut back, 2 bases at V and 0 bases at J, with 4 bases in the middle. CDR1 is MNHNY, CDR2 SVGAGI, per germline (reference sequence). The length of the CDR3 is 13 residues.

The V call is TRBV5-1, the J call TRBJ2-1, with D tentatively TRBD1 or TRBD2 (5 bases each). This CDR3 is 15 amino acids long. V was clipped by 6 bases and J by 0 bases, with 13 bases between them. Germline CDR1 reads SGHRS; CDR2 reads YFSETQ. CDR3 sequence reads: CASKGGGDSYNEQFF. The CDR3 bases are TGCGCCAGCAAAGGTGGGGGAGACTCCTACAATGAGCAGTTCTTC.

The rearrangement joins TRBV27 to TRBJ1-5, with unresolved D. CDR1 MNHEY and CDR2 SMNVEV come from the germline V gene (reference sequence). The CDR3 is 17 residues long. V lost 2 bases to trimming and J lost 6 bases, with 20 bases between them. Written as DNA, the CDR3 is TGTGCCAGCAGTTTAAGGGCAGGTCATTTTGAGGGTCAGCCCCAGCATTTT. Translation: CASSLRAGHFEGQPQHF.

The chain is built from TRBV28 and TRBJ2-3; no reliable D call. In germline, CDR1 is MDHEN, CDR2 SYDVKM. The V end was cut by 2 bases, the J end by 4 bases, with 7 bases between. This CDR3 is built from 13 residues. The DNA for the CDR3 is TGTGCCAGCAGTTTAACCGAGCCAGATACGCAGTATTTT. This translates into CASSLTEPDTQYF. Full variable domain (missing parts from reference TRBV28 and TRBJ2-3): DVKVTQSSRYLVKRTGEKVFLECVQDMDHENMFWYRQDPGLGLRLIYFSYDVKMKEKGDIPEGYSVSREKKERFSLILESASTNQTSMYLCASSLTEPDTQYFGPGTRLTVL.

The rearrangement links TRBV14 to TRBJ2-1; a possible D gene is TRBD2 (6 bases). V gave up 2 bases and J gave up 5 bases, with 10 bases separating them. The V gene's germline CDR1 is SGHDN and CDR2 FVKESK. This CDR3 spans 14 amino acids. This CDR3 reads CASSQHGGNNEQFF. In nucleotides, the CDR3 is TGTGCCAGCAGCCAACATGGCGGGAACAATGAGCAGTTCTTC. The entire variable domain, with the rest obtained from reference TRBV14 and TRBJ2-1, is as follows: EAGVTQFPSHSVIEKGQTVTLRCDPISGHDNLYWYRRVMGKEIKFLLHFVKESKQDESGMPNNRFLAERTGGTYSTLKVQPAELEDSGVYFCASSQHGGNNEQFFGPGTRLTVL.

The chain combines TRBV19 with TRBJ1-1, with D uncertain. Germline V gene lookup returns CDR1 LNHDA and CDR2 SQIVND (reference sequence). The V and J ends lost 5 bases and 2 bases respectively, with 21 bases between them. CDR3 length: 17 residues. CDR3 nucleotides: TGTGCCAGTAGTCCTCAGGTTCCGAGGCCTCCCAACACTGAAGCTTTCTTT. Amino acids: CASSPQVPRPPNTEAFF.

The CDR3 region is CASVGQGNLYEQFF. The DNA of the CDR3 is TGTGCCAGCGTGGGACAGGGGAATTTGTATGAGCAGTTCTTC. The chain carries TRBV28 and TRBJ2-1, with 10 bases identical to TRBD1. There are 14 residues in the CDR3. V gave up 8 bases and J gave up 8 bases; unmatched junction bases: 9. Germline assignment: CDR1 MDHEN and CDR2 SYDVKM.

The gene calls are TRBV7-2 and TRBJ2-4; 8 bases are a match to TRBD2. Per germline, CDR1 SGHTA and CDR2 FQGNSA. The V gene end was trimmed by 5 bases and the J gene end by 9 bases; junction bases not matched to a gene: 9. This CDR3 has 14 residues. The CDR3 protein is CASSLGSGEGIQYF. DNA of the CDR3: TGTGCCAGCAGCCTGGGTAGCGGGGAAGGCATTCAGTACTTC.

This sequence joins TRBV18 and TRBJ1-4; D remains unclear. Germline lookup yields CDR1 KGHSH and CDR2 LQKENI. The CDR3 covers 11 residues. V was cut by 2 bases and J by 8 bases, with 3 bases left in between. CDR3 protein: CASSPGEKLFF. The DNA for the CDR3 is TGTGCCAGCTCACCAGGAGAAAAACTGTTTTTT.

The CDR3: CASSVGGGRKEKLFF. CDR3 DNA: TGTGCCAGCAGCGTAGGAGGGGGCAGAAAAGAAAAACTGTTTTTT. The chain links TRBV9 to TRBJ1-4; 7 bases are shared with TRBD1. CDR1 is SGDLS and CDR2 is YYNGEE in the germline V gene. V lost 0 bases, J lost 8 bases, and 7 bases stayed unmatched. This CDR3 is built from 15 residues.

The V call is TRBV7-6, the J call TRBJ2-1; D may match TRBD1 or TRBD2 (6 bases each). This CDR3 has 15 residues. Germline-derived CDR1 and CDR2 are SGHVS and FNYEAQ. The V end was cut by 5 bases, the J end by 6 bases, with 17 bases between. In DNA, the CDR3 is TGTGCCAGCAGCCAAGGGGGGCGCCACGGCAATGAGCAGTTCTTC. Residues: CASSQGGRHGNEQFF.

V is TRBV14 and J is TRBJ1-3; perhaps TRBD1 as D (6 bases). Trimming removed 1 base from V and 7 bases from J, with 14 bases in between. Germline V gene lookup returns CDR1 SGHDN and CDR2 FVKESK. The CDR3 contains 15 residues. The CDR3 region has the DNA TGTGCCAGCAGCCAAGGCAGGGGTAGGACGAACACCATATATTTT. It yields the protein CASSQGRGRTNTIYF.

This rearrangement joins TRBV15 to TRBJ1-5; D is possibly TRBD1 (6 bases). CDR1 and CDR2 from the germline V gene are LNHNV and YYDKDF (reference sequence). Trimming cost V 2 bases and J 4 bases, with 6 bases left between them. This CDR3 is 13 amino acids long. The CDR3 loop is CATSRQGNQPQHF. In DNA, the CDR3 is TGTGCCACCAGCAGACAGGGGAATCAGCCCCAGCATTTT.

The genes are TRBV11-3 and TRBJ2-2; 7 nucleotides align to TRBD1. The CDR3 loop spans 15 amino acids. J was trimmed by 3 bases and V by 5 bases; bases with no gene match: 6. CDR1 and CDR2 from the germline V gene are SGHNT and YENEEA. CDR3 sequence reads: CASSNQGVDTGELFF. CDR3 nucleotide sequence: TGTGCCAGCAGCAACCAGGGGGTCGACACCGGGGAGCTGTTTTTT.

The chain recombines TRBV5-4 with TRBJ2-1; 11 bases map to TRBD2. The germline gives CDR1 SGHNT, CDR2 YYREEE (reference sequence). This CDR3 is built from 18 residues. V gave up 2 bases and J gave up 8 bases; unmatched junction bases: 15. The CDR3 DNA is TGTGCCAGCAGCTTTCGGAGGCGCACTAGCGGGAGAGGGGATGAGCAGTTCTTC. Its protein is CASSFRRRTSGRGDEQFF.

This chain joins TRBV27 and TRBJ2-6; D perhaps matches TRBD1 (6 bases). The germline V and J ends were trimmed by 3 bases and 0 bases, with 9 bases remaining between them. CDR1 is MNHEY and CDR2 is SMNVEV in the germline V gene (reference sequence). The CDR3 covers 16 residues. The CDR3, as DNA: TGTGCCAGCAGTTTCTCACAGGGCTCTGGGGCCAACGTCCTGACTTTC. Its translation is CASSFSQGSGANVLTF.

This clone was detected only once. The gene calls are TRBV27 and TRBJ2-4; maybe TRBD1 (5 bases). Per the germline V gene, CDR1 is MNHEY and CDR2 is SMNVEV (reference sequence). The CDR3 is 17 amino acids. The V gene lost 2 bases and the J gene lost 0 bases, with 14 bases spanning the gap. In nucleotides, the CDR3 is TGTGCCAGCAGTTTAATCCCGGGTGGGGCAGCCAAAAACATTCAGTACTTC. Translating it yields CASSLIPGGAAKNIQYF.

The chain combines TRBV15 with TRBJ2-1; 7 bases map to TRBD1. CDR1 and CDR2 (germline): LNHNV, YYDKDF (reference sequence). The trim removed 1 base at V and 7 bases at J, leaving 7 bases unmatched. This CDR3 has 15 amino acids. CDR3 in DNA: TGTGCCACCAGCAGAGGAGGGGGCACGGGAAATGAGCAGTTCTTC. Translation: CATSRGGGTGNEQFF.

This clone was found once. The gene calls are TRBV28 and TRBJ2-3, with a possible D match to TRBD1 (5 bases). In germline, CDR1 is MDHEN, CDR2 SYDVKM. The CDR3 consists of 16 residues. V lost 6 bases to trimming and J lost 0 bases, with 16 bases between them. The CDR3 spells CASRVGHTGSTDTQYF. The CDR3 DNA reads TGTGCCAGCAGGGTTGGTCATACAGGAAGCACAGATACGCAGTATTTT. The full variable domain, in which reference TRBV28 and TRBJ2-3 provide the parts outside the CDR3, is DVKVTQSSRYLVKRTGEKVFLECVQDMDHENMFWYRQDPGLGLRLIYFSYDVKMKEKGDIPEGYSVSREKKERFSLILESASTNQTSMYLCASRVGHTGSTDTQYFGPGTRLTVL.